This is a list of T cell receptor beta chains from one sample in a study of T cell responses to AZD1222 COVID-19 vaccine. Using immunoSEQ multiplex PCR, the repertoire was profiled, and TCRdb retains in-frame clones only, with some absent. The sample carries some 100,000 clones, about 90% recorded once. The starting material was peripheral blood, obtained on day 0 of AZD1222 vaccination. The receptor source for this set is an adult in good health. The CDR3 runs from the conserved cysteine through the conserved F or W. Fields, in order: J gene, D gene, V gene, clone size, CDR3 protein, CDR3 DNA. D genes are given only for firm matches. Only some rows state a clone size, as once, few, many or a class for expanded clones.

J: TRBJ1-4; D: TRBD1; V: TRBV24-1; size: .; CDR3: CATSDLLNRQGIGTNEKLFF; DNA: TGTGCCACCAGTGATTTGCTGAACCGACAGGGGATTGGGACTAATGAAAAACTGTTTTTT
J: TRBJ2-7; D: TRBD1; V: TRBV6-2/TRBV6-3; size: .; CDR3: CASSYRNLGGQGRPGEQYF; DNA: TGTGCCAGCAGTTATCGAAACCTCGGGGGACAGGGCCGACCCGGCGAGCAGTACTTC
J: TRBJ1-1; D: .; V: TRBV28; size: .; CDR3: CASRPNDRLMSEAFF; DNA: TGTGCCAGCAGACCTAACGACAGGCTAATGTCTGAAGCTTTCTTT
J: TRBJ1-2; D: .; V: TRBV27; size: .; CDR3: CASRSPITRNYGYTF; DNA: TGTGCCAGCCGCTCACCCATAACTCGTAACTATGGCTACACCTTC
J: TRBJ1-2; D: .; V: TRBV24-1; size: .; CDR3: CATSDSQTGTYTF; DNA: TGTGCCACCAGTGATTCCCAGACAGGAACCTACACCTTC
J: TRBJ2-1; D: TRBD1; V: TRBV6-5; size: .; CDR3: CASKGQGDNEQFF; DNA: TGTGCCAGCAAAGGACAGGGTGACAATGAGCAGTTCTTC
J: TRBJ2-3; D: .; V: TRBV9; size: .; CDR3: CASSVAGRDTQYF; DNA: TGTGCCAGCAGCGTCGCGGGCCGAGATACGCAGTATTTT
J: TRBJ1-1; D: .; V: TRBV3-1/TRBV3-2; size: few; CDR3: CASSQEGSGAWAFF; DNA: TGTGCCAGCAGCCAAGAAGGATCAGGGGCCTGGGCTTTCTTT
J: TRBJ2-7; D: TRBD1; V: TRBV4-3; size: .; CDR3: CASSQDRGLSYEQYF; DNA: TGCGCCAGCAGCCAGGACAGGGGGCTCTCCTACGAGCAGTACTTC
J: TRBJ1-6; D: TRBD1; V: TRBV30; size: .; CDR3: CAWRATGTGGNSPLHF; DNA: TGTGCCTGGCGGGCCACCGGGACAGGGGGAAATTCACCCCTCCACTTT
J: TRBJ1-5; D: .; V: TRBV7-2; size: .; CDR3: CASSLGGGSNQPQHF; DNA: TGTGCCAGCAGCTTAGGGGGAGGTAGCAATCAGCCCCAGCATTTT
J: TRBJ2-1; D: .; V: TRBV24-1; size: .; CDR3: CATGQNNNEQFF; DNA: TGTGCCACCGGACAGAACAACAATGAGCAGTTCTTC
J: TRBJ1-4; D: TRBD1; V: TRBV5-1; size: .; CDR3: CASSLTGGFEKLFF; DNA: TGCGCCAGCAGCTTGACAGGGGGCTTTGAAAAACTGTTTTTT
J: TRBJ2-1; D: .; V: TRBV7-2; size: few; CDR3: CASSLAPSNEQFF; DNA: TGTGCCAGCAGCTTGGCGCCCAGCAATGAGCAGTTCTTC
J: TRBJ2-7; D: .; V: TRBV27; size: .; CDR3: CASRGTDSYEQYF; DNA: TGTGCCAGCAGGGGTACTGACTCCTACGAGCAGTACTTC
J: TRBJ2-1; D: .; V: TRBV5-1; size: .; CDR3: CASSSYLQGRDNEQFF; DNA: TGCGCCAGCAGCTCCTATTTACAGGGTCGCGACAATGAGCAGTTCTTC
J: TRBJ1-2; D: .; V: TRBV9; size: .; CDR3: CASSVATGRNYGYTF; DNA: TGTGCCAGCAGCGTAGCTACAGGGAGGAACTATGGCTACACCTTC
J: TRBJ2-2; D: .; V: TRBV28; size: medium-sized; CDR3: CASSLGDRETGELFF; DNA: TGTGCCAGCAGTTTGGGAGATCGCGAGACCGGGGAGCTGTTTTTT
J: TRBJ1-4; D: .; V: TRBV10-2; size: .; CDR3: CASSEAPGSELFF; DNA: TGCGCCAGCAGTGAGGCCCCCGGGAGTGAACTGTTTTTT
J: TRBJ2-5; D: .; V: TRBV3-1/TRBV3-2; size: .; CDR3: CASSQGLRETQYF; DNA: TGTGCCAGCAGCCAAGGACTAAGGGAGACCCAGTACTTC
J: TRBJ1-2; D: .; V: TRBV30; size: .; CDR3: CAWSGTYGYTF; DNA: TGTGCCTGGTCCGGGACCTATGGCTACACCTTC
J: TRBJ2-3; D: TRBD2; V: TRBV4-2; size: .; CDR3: CASSQASRERTDTQYF; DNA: TGTGCCAGCAGCCAGGCTTCGCGGGAGAGGACAGATACGCAGTATTTT
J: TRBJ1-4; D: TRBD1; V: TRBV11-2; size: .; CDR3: CASSPHRGRNEKLFF; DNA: TGTGCCAGCAGCCCGCACAGGGGACGTAATGAAAAACTGTTTTTT
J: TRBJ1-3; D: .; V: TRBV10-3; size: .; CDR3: CAISGSSGNTIYF; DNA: TGTGCCATCAGTGGTAGCTCTGGAAACACCATATATTTT
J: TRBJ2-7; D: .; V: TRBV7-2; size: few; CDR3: CASSLRQRGSHEQYF; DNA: TGTGCCAGCAGCTTAAGGCAGCGCGGTTCCCACGAGCAGTACTTC
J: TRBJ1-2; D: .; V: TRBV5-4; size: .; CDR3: CASSLGFGNTNYGYTF; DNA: TGTGCCAGCAGCTTGGGATTCGGCAATACTAACTATGGCTACACCTTC
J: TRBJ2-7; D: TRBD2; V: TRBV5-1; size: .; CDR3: CASRPGTSGTTYEQYF; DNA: TGCGCCAGCAGACCTGGGACTAGCGGGACCACCTACGAGCAGTACTTC
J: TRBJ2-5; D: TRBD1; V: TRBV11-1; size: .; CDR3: CASSGDREETQYF; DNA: TGTGCCAGCAGCGGGGACAGAGAAGAGACCCAGTACTTC
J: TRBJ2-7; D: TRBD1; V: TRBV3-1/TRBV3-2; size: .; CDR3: CASSQWTGQSEQYF; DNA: TGTGCCAGCAGCCAATGGACAGGTCAATCCGAGCAGTACTTC
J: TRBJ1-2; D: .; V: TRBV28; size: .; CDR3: CASRREGGYGYTF; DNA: TGTGCCAGCAGGAGGGAGGGGGGCTATGGCTACACCTTC
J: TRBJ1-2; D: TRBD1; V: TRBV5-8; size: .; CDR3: CASSTSDRDYGYTF; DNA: TGTGCCAGCAGCACCTCCGACAGGGACTATGGCTACACCTTC
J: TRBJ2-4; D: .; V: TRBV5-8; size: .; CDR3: CASSSTGVAKNIQYF; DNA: TGTGCCAGCAGCTCGACTGGGGTAGCCAAAAACATTCAGTACTTC
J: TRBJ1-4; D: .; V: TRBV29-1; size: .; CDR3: CSVGPPGATNEKLFF; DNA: TGCAGCGTTGGTCCTCCCGGGGCAACTAATGAAAAACTGTTTTTT
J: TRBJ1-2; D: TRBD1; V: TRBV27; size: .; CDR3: CASSFGQGASYGYTF; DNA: TGTGCCAGCAGTTTTGGACAGGGGGCCTCATATGGCTACACCTTC
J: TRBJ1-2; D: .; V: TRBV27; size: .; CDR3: CASSPSGDGYTF; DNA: TGTGCCAGCAGCCCTTCGGGGGATGGCTACACCTTC
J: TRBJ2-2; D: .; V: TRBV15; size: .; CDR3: CATSKPNTGELFF; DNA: TGTGCCACCAGCAAGCCGAACACCGGGGAGCTGTTTTTT
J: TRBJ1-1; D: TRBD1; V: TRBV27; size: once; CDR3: CASSLLVIFVGGQYLLNTEAFF; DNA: TGTGCCAGCAGCTTGCTAGTAATATTCGTCGGGGGACAGTATCTCCTGAACACTGAAGCTTTCTTT
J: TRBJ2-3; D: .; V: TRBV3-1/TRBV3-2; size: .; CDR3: CASSQFVSDTQYF; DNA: TGTGCCAGCAGCCAGTTTGTGTCAGATACGCAGTATTTT
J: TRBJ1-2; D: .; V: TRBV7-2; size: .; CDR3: CASSLTEGGGYTF; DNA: TGTGCCAGCAGCTTGACAGAGGGGGGAGGCTACACCTTC
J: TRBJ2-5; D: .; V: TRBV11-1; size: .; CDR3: CASSLVGRWTQETQYF; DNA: TGTGCCAGCAGCTTAGTAGGGAGATGGACCCAAGAGACCCAGTACTTC
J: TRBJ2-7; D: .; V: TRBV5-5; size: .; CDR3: CASSLDPRWWEQYF; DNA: TGTGCCAGCAGCTTGGATCCCCGGTGGTGGGAGCAGTACTTC
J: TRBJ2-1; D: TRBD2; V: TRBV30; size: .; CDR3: CAWSRLSGSGRNEQFF; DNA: TGTGCCTGGAGTCGGCTCAGCGGGAGTGGCAGGAATGAGCAGTTCTTC
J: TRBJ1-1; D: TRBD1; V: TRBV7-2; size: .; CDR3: CASSLRQGSAFF; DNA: TGTGCCAGCAGCTTAAGACAGGGGAGCGCTTTCTTT
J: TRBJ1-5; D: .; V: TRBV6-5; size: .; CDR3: CASSRNRDQPQHF; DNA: TGTGCCAGCAGTCGTAACAGGGATCAGCCCCAGCATTTT
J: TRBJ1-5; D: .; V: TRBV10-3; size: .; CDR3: CAIKGFGQPQHF; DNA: TGTGCCATCAAAGGCTTCGGGCAGCCCCAGCATTTT
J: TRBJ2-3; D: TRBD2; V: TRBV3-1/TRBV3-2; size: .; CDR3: CASSPYTTSGGICTQYF; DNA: TGTGCCAGCAGCCCCTACACGACTAGCGGGGGGATTTGTACGCAGTATTTT
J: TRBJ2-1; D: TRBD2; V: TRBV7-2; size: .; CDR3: CASSPSGRANNEQFF; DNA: TGTGCCAGCAGCCCTAGCGGGAGGGCAAACAATGAGCAGTTCTTC
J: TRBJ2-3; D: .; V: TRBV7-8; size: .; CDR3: CASSLEINRDTQYF; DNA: TGTGCCAGCAGCTTAGAAATCAACCGGGATACGCAGTATTTT
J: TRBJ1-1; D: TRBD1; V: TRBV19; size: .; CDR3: CASSIIGTGGLNTEAFF; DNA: TGTGCCAGTAGTATAATTGGAACAGGGGGCTTGAACACTGAAGCTTTCTTT
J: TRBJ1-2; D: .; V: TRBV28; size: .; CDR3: CASSGRRKIPYGYTF; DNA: TGTGCCAGCAGCGGACGGAGGAAGATCCCCTATGGCTACACCTTC